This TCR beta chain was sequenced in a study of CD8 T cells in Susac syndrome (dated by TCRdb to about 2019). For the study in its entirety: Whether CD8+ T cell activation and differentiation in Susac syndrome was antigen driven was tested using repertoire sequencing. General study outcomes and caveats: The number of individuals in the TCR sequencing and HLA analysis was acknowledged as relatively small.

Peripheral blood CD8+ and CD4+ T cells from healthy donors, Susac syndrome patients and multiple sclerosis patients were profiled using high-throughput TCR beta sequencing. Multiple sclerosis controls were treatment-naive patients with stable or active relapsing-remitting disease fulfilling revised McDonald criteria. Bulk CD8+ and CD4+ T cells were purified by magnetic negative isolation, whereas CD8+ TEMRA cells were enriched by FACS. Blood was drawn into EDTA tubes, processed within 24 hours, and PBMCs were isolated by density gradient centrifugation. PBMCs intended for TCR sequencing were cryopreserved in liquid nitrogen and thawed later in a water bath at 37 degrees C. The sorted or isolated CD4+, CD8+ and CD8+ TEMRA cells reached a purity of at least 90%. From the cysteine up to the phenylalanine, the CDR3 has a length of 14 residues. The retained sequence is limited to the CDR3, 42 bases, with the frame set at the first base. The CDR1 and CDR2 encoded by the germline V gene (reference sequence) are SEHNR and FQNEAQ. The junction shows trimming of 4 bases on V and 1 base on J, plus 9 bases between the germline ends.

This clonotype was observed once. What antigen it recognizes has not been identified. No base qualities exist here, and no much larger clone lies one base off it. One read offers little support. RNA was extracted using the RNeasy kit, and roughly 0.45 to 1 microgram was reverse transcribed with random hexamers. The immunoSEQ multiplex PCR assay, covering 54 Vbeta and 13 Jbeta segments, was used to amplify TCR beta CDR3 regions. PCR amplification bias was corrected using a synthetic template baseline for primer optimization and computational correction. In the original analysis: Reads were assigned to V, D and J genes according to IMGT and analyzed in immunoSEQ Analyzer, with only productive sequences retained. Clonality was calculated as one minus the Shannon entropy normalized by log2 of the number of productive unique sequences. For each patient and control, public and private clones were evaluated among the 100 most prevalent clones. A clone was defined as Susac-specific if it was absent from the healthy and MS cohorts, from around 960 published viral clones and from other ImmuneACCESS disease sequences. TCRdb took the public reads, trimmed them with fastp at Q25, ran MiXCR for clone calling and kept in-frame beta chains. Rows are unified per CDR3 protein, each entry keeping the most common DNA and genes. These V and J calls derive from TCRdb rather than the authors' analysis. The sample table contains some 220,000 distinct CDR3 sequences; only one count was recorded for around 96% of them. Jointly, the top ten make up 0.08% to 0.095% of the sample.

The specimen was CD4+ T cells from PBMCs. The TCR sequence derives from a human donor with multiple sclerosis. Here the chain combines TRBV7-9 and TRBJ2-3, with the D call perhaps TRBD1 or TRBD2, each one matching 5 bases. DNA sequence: TGTGCCAGCAGCTACGGGGACGGCACAGATACGCAGTATTTT. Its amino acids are CASSYGDGTDTQYF.